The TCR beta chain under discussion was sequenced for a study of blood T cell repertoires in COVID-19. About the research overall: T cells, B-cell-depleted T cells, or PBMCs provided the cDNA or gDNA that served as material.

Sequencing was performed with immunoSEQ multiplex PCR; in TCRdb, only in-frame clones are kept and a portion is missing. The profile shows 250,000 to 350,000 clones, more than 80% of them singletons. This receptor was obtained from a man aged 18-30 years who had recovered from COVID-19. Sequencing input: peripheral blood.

The CDR3 reads CATSDPRGSGGYTDTQYF. CDR3 coding DNA: TGTGCCACCAGTGACCCCCGGGGTAGCGGGGGGTACACAGATACGCAGTATTTT. The chain is built from TRBV24-1 and TRBJ2-3; TRBD2 matches at 10 bases. The CDR3 is 18 amino acids. V lost 4 bases and J lost 2; bases outside the gene matches: 11. CDR1 KGHDR and CDR2 SFDVKD come from the germline V gene.